Listed below are T cell receptor beta chains from one sample, sequenced in a study of blood T cell repertoires in COVID-19. TCRdb's copy holds only in-frame clones and misses some; the assay was immunoSEQ multiplex PCR. The data contain fewer than 40,000 clones, over 80% of them singletons. Input material: peripheral blood. The receptors derive from a man aged 55 to 69 with active COVID-19. Each CDR3 is given with its conserved first and last residue. A D gene is named only where the DNA matches it firmly. Some rows mark clone size as missing; the rest say once, few, many or name a class of expanded clone.

size: -; J: TRBJ1-5; D: -; V: TRBV6-6; DNA: TGTGCCAGCAGTTACGGCCAGGCCAACAATCAGCCCCAGCATTTT; CDR3: CASSYGQANNQPQHF
size: -; J: TRBJ1-2; D: TRBD1; V: TRBV6-6; DNA: TGTGCCAGCGACAGGGTGGGCTATGGCTACACCTTC; CDR3: CASDRVGYGYTF
size: -; J: TRBJ1-4; D: TRBD1; V: TRBV5-8; DNA: TGTGCCAGCAGCCCATGGACAGGGTCGGTTTCTGAAAAACTGTTTTTT; CDR3: CASSPWTGSVSEKLFF
size: -; J: TRBJ1-1; D: -; V: TRBV28; DNA: TGTGCCAGCAGTTTACAGGGGAGGGCGGAGGCTTTCTTT; CDR3: CASSLQGRAEAFF
size: medium-sized; J: TRBJ2-2; D: -; V: TRBV12-3/TRBV12-4; DNA: TGTGCCAGCACCAAGAACACCGGGGAGCTGTTTTTT; CDR3: CASTKNTGELFF
size: -; J: TRBJ1-1; D: -; V: TRBV28; DNA: TGTGCCAGCAGTTCCTACCCCGGGAACTTAAACACTGAAGCTTTCTTT; CDR3: CASSSYPGNLNTEAFF
size: -; J: TRBJ2-2; D: TRBD2; V: TRBV3-1/TRBV3-2; DNA: TGTGCCAGCAGCCAAGACGCTGCCGCGAGCGGGAGGGACACCGGGGAGCTGTTTTTT; CDR3: CASSQDAAASGRDTGELFF
size: few; J: TRBJ1-1; D: -; V: TRBV11-2; DNA: TGTGCCAGCAGCTCGGACTTCACTGAAGCTTTCTTT; CDR3: CASSSDFTEAFF
size: -; J: TRBJ1-1; D: TRBD1; V: TRBV5-1; DNA: TGCGCCAGCAGCCCCATGGGGCAGGGGGGAACTGAAGCTTTCTTT; CDR3: CASSPMGQGGTEAFF
size: -; J: TRBJ2-7; D: TRBD2; V: TRBV2; DNA: TGTGCCAGCACCGGCCGAGCGGGAGGCGAGCAGTACTTC; CDR3: CASTGRAGGEQYF
size: -; J: TRBJ1-4; D: -; V: TRBV3-1/TRBV3-2; DNA: TGTGCCAGCAGACCGACAGGCGGCGGGGAAAAACTGTTTTTT; CDR3: CASRPTGGGEKLFF
size: -; J: TRBJ1-4; D: -; V: TRBV3-1/TRBV3-2; DNA: TGTGCCAGCAGCCAACGAACAGCAGGGGCGAAAGGGACTAATGAAAAACTGTTTTTT; CDR3: CASSQRTAGAKGTNEKLFF
size: -; J: TRBJ2-1; D: TRBD2; V: TRBV10-3; DNA: TGTGCCATCAGTGAGTCGATGGCTAGCGGAGACCACAATGAGCAGTTCTTC; CDR3: CAISESMASGDHNEQFF
size: medium-sized; J: TRBJ2-3; D: TRBD2; V: TRBV6-2/TRBV6-3; DNA: TGTGCCAGCAGCGGGACTAGCGTCCCCCCCCTAGATACGCAGTATTTT; CDR3: CASSGTSVPPLDTQYF
size: few; J: TRBJ2-7; D: TRBD2; V: TRBV7-9; DNA: TGTGCCAGCAGCCCCGGGACTAGCGGACCGCCGAGGTACTTC; CDR3: CASSPGTSGPPRYF
size: -; J: TRBJ1-1; D: -; V: TRBV5-1; DNA: TGCGCCAGCAGCTTGGTTACGGGAAACACTGAAGCTTTCTTT; CDR3: CASSLVTGNTEAFF
size: -; J: TRBJ1-1; D: -; V: TRBV28; DNA: TGTGCCAGCAGGGTCGGGGGGCTTGACACTGAAGCTTTCTTT; CDR3: CASRVGGLDTEAFF
size: -; J: TRBJ2-7; D: -; V: TRBV11-3; DNA: TGTGCCAGCAGCTTAGACCCCAAGGGGGAGCAGTACTTC; CDR3: CASSLDPKGEQYF
size: -; J: TRBJ2-1; D: -; V: TRBV12-3/TRBV12-4; DNA: TGTGCCAGCAGTTTACAGGGGAATGAGCAGTTCTTC; CDR3: CASSLQGNEQFF
size: -; J: TRBJ1-6; D: TRBD1; V: TRBV5-4; DNA: TGTGCCAGTTCCCGAGACAGGGGGCTAAATAATTCACCCCTCCACTTT; CDR3: CASSRDRGLNNSPLHF
size: -; J: TRBJ2-1; D: -; V: TRBV12-5; DNA: TGTGCTAGTGGTTTGTTGGGGAGCTCCTACAATGAGCAGTTCTTC; CDR3: CASGLLGSSYNEQFF
size: -; J: TRBJ2-7; D: TRBD2; V: TRBV7-6; DNA: TGTGCCAGCAGCTTAGGGGGATCTTCTAGCGGGAGGATGCCTGGGGAGCAGTACTTC; CDR3: CASSLGGSSSGRMPGEQYF
size: -; J: TRBJ1-2; D: TRBD1; V: TRBV27; DNA: TGTGCCAGCAGGTACGGGGACAGAAACTATGGCTACACCTTC; CDR3: CASRYGDRNYGYTF
size: -; J: TRBJ1-3; D: TRBD1; V: TRBV11-2; DNA: TGTGCCAGCAGCCAACAGGGGGCCAGTTCTGGAAACACCATATATTTT; CDR3: CASSQQGASSGNTIYF
size: -; J: TRBJ2-1; D: -; V: TRBV5-8; DNA: TGTGCCAGCAGCGGACTACCCCGTGTTTCGATGGTGCAGTTCTTC; CDR3: CASSGLPRVSMVQFF
size: -; J: TRBJ2-3; D: TRBD2; V: TRBV11-2; DNA: TGTGCCAGCAGCCCTCTAGCGGGAGGGGGGCTTAGCACAGATACGCAGTATTTT; CDR3: CASSPLAGGGLSTDTQYF
size: few; J: TRBJ2-5; D: TRBD2; V: TRBV7-7; DNA: TGTGCTAGCAGCTTATACGAGCGGGAGCGTCGAGAGACCCAGTACTTC; CDR3: CASSLYERERRETQYF
size: -; J: TRBJ2-7; D: -; V: TRBV27; DNA: TGTGCCAGCAGTTTATCACCCACTGATACCTACGAGCAGTACTTC; CDR3: CASSLSPTDTYEQYF
size: -; J: TRBJ1-2; D: -; V: TRBV28; DNA: TGTGCCAGCAGGGAGACAGGCGGGCACTATGGCTACACCTTC; CDR3: CASRETGGHYGYTF
size: few; J: TRBJ2-7; D: TRBD2; V: TRBV10-3; DNA: TGTGCCATCAGCGAGGAGGTGGGTAGCGGGAGTTACGAGCAGTACTTC; CDR3: CAISEEVGSGSYEQYF
size: -; J: TRBJ2-1; D: TRBD2; V: TRBV4-2; DNA: TGTGCCAGCAGCCAAACCTTAGGACTAGCGGGTGAGCAGTTCTTC; CDR3: CASSQTLGLAGEQFF
size: -; J: TRBJ1-2; D: -; V: TRBV3-1/TRBV3-2; DNA: TGTGCCAGCAGCCAAGACGGACAGTATGGCTACACCTTC; CDR3: CASSQDGQYGYTF
size: -; J: TRBJ2-5; D: -; V: TRBV9; DNA: TGTGCCAGCAGCCGAGGTGGACAAGAGACCCAGTACTTC; CDR3: CASSRGGQETQYF
size: -; J: TRBJ2-7; D: TRBD1; V: TRBV3-1/TRBV3-2; DNA: TGTGCCAGCAGCCAAGTGGTGACAGGGGCCTACGAGCAGTACTTC; CDR3: CASSQVVTGAYEQYF
size: few; J: TRBJ1-1; D: TRBD1; V: TRBV3-1/TRBV3-2; DNA: TGTGCCAGCAGCCAAGGAGGGACAGGGGGCAAAGCTTTCTTT; CDR3: CASSQGGTGGKAFF
size: -; J: TRBJ1-2; D: -; V: TRBV6-5; DNA: TGTGCCAGCAGTCCCAAGGGAGGTCGTGGCTACACCTTC; CDR3: CASSPKGGRGYTF
size: -; J: TRBJ2-1; D: TRBD1; V: TRBV5-1; DNA: TGCGCCAGCAGCTTCAATTCCGGGACAGGGCGTAATAATGAGCAGTTCTTC; CDR3: CASSFNSGTGRNNEQFF
size: -; J: TRBJ1-3; D: -; V: TRBV21-1; DNA: TGTGCCAGCAGCCACGATAACCTGACAGGGGGCTCTGGAAACACCATATATTTT; CDR3: CASSHDNLTGGSGNTIYF
size: -; J: TRBJ2-4; D: TRBD2; V: TRBV14; DNA: TGTGCCAGCAGCCCCAGGAAGGGAGCGGGACTAGCCAAAAACATTCAGTACTTC; CDR3: CASSPRKGAGLAKNIQYF
size: -; J: TRBJ2-1; D: -; V: TRBV18; DNA: TGTGCCAGCTCACCATTCCGGGAGACCTCCTACAATGAGCAGTTCTTC; CDR3: CASSPFRETSYNEQFF
size: -; J: TRBJ2-3; D: TRBD2; V: TRBV2; DNA: TGTGCCAGCAGTGAAGGGAGCGGGAGAAGTCGCACAGATACGCAGTATTTT; CDR3: CASSEGSGRSRTDTQYF
size: -; J: TRBJ2-7; D: -; V: TRBV28; DNA: TGTGCCAGCAGTTCCCCCGGGACTGGGGCCTACGAGCAGTACTTC; CDR3: CASSSPGTGAYEQYF
size: -; J: TRBJ2-7; D: TRBD1; V: TRBV5-1; DNA: TGCGCCAGCAGTCGACAGGGTTCGGCCGACTACGAGCAGTACTTC; CDR3: CASSRQGSADYEQYF
size: -; J: TRBJ1-6; D: TRBD1; V: TRBV11-2; DNA: TGTGCCAGCAGCTTTTCAGGGGGAAATTCACCCCTCCACTTT; CDR3: CASSFSGGNSPLHF
size: -; J: TRBJ1-2; D: -; V: TRBV19; DNA: TGTGCCAGTAGTATAAATACAGGGTATGGCTACACCTTC; CDR3: CASSINTGYGYTF
size: once; J: TRBJ2-5; D: TRBD2; V: TRBV6-2/TRBV6-3; DNA: TGTGCCAGCAGTTATCTACCGACTAGCGAAAAAGAGACCCAGTACTTC; CDR3: CASSYLPTSEKETQYF
size: -; J: TRBJ2-7; D: TRBD1; V: TRBV18; DNA: TGTGCCAGCTCCACGGGGGGACAGGGCTCGGAGCAGTACTTC; CDR3: CASSTGGQGSEQYF
size: once; J: TRBJ1-2; D: TRBD1; V: TRBV5-6; DNA: TGTGCCAGCAGCTTGGCCGTAGGGGGCTCTGGCTACACCTTC; CDR3: CASSLAVGGSGYTF
size: -; J: TRBJ2-3; D: TRBD2; V: TRBV7-9; DNA: TGTGCCAGCAGCTTAGGGTTAGCGGGAGAAGTTGAAGATACGCAGTATTTT; CDR3: CASSLGLAGEVEDTQYF
size: once; J: TRBJ2-3; D: -; V: TRBV25-1; DNA: TGTGCCAGCAGTGAAGAAGAAGTGGGACAAGGGCACTATTTT; CDR3: CASSEEEVGQGHYF
size: -; J: TRBJ2-2; D: -; V: TRBV7-9; DNA: TGTGCCAGCAGCGAACGAGATACCGGGGAGCTGTTTTTT; CDR3: CASSERDTGELFF
size: -; J: TRBJ2-7; D: -; V: TRBV7-2; DNA: TGTGCCAGCAGCTTAGTAGTGACACCCACCTACTACGAGCAGTACTTC; CDR3: CASSLVVTPTYYEQYF
size: -; J: TRBJ2-7; D: -; V: TRBV6-5; DNA: TGTGCCAGCAGTTACTCGAGTTCCCCAGGGGGAGGCGAGCAGTACTTC; CDR3: CASSYSSSPGGGEQYF
size: -; J: TRBJ2-1; D: -; V: TRBV5-1; DNA: TGCGCCAGCAGCTTGACAGGCGGCTATGAGCAGTTCTTC; CDR3: CASSLTGGYEQFF